This T cell receptor (beta chain) came from a study of blood T cell repertoires in COVID-19. Germline V gives CDR1 SGHRS, CDR2 YFSETQ. Trimming took off 0 bases at V and 2 bases at J, with 7 bases between the two ends. CDR3 size: 14 residues. TCRdb's table, derived via immunoSEQ multiplex PCR, lists solely in-frame clones and lacks some. Of hundreds of thousands of clones in the sample, roughly 85% were seen once. The sample comprised peripheral blood. The chain employs TRBV5-1 and TRBJ2-3; D remains unclear. The source of this sequence is a man over 45 with active or convalescent COVID-19. As DNA, the CDR3 is TGCGCCAGCAGCTTGGTGAGAACCACAGATACGCAGTATTTT. Translation: CASSLVRTTDTQYF.